Below, 10 T cell receptor beta chains from the same sample are listed, as sequenced in a study of blood T cells in healthy people across ages. It was with a sample-barcoded 5' primer and a J-beta primer mix that a second PCR of about 7 to 12 cycles was run. TCRdb reprocessed the 5' RACE reads with MiXCR, giving one entry per CDR3 protein. The table has over a million distinct CDR3 sequences, roughly 24% seen once; the top ten hold about 0.69%. This same sample was also taken into another study, of T cells of mothers and their children.

Sequencing was done on a sample of blood. All receptors derive from a girl aged 2-10 years in good health.

J is TRBJ2-1 and V is TRBV7-3, with 9 positions matching TRBD2. J gave up 6 bases and V 2 bases, and 5 bases lay outside the gene matches. Germline CDR1 SGHTA, CDR2 FQGTGA. This CDR3 is 15 amino acids long. Here the CDR3 reads CASSLAGGQVNEQFF. CDR3 DNA sequence: TGTGCCAGCAGCTTAGCGGGAGGGCAGGTCAATGAGCAGTTCTTC.

This clonotype occurred a few times. The chain recombines TRBV7-2 with TRBJ2-5, with D possibly matching TRBD2 (7 bases). The J call may be incorrect, as the DNA end agrees better with TRBJ2-1. Germline loops: CDR1 SGHTA, CDR2 FQGNSA. The CDR3 length is 16 residues. The CDR3 nucleotides are TGTGCCAGCAGCTTTGAGGGGGGCGGGGGTTACAATGAGCAGTTCTTC. Residues: CASSFEGGGGYNEQFF.

This clonotype was counted only a few times. The genes are TRBV4-1 and TRBJ2-4, with D possibly TRBD2 on 5 matching bases. V was trimmed by 0 bases and J by 7 bases, leaving 7 bases between them. From germline, CDR1 is MGHRA and CDR2 YSYEKL. CDR3 length: 13 residues. DNA of the CDR3: TGCGCCAGCAGCCAAGAACTAGGGAACATTCAGTACTTC. This codes for CASSQELGNIQYF.

V is TRBV11-2 and J is TRBJ2-5; no definite D call. CDR3 length: 16 amino acids. Germline assignment: CDR1 SGHAT and CDR2 FQNNGV. The ends were cut back, 2 bases at V and 3 bases at J, with 16 bases in the middle. CDR3 loop: CASSLFVMGTEETQYF. The CDR3 DNA sequence: TGTGCCAGCAGCTTATTTGTGATGGGAACCGAAGAGACCCAGTACTTC.

The chain combines TRBV2 with TRBJ2-1; D gene ambiguous. Per germline, CDR1 SNHLY and CDR2 FYNNEI. There are 15 residues in the CDR3. The V end lost 4 bases, the J end lost 2 bases, and 12 bases lay between the germline ends. The CDR3, as DNA: TGTGCCAGCAGTGGACGATCTCCAGCCTACAATGAGCAGTTCTTC. Residues: CASSGRSPAYNEQFF.

This clonotype was observed a few times. The chain joins TRBV11-2 to TRBJ1-2; the D is unclear. Germline CDR1 reads SGHAT; CDR2 reads FQNNGV. Trimming removed 1 base from V and 8 bases from J, with 11 bases in between. This CDR3 contains 13 residues. This CDR3 is CASSLAGVIGYTF. CDR3 in DNA: TGTGCCAGCAGCTTAGCCGGAGTTATAGGCTACACCTTC. Combining the CDR3 with reference TRBV11-2 and TRBJ1-2 gives the whole variable domain EAGVAQSPRYKIIEKRQSVAFWCNPISGHATLYWYQQILGQGPKLLIQFQNNGVVDDSQLPKDRFSAERLKGVDSTLKIQPAKLEDSAVYLCASSLAGVIGYTFGSGTRLTVV.

The J gene is TRBJ1-1, the V gene TRBV7-2; no reliable D call. Germline CDR1 SGHTA, CDR2 FQGNSA. This CDR3 is 16 amino acids long. Trimming removed 1 base at V and 1 base at J, with 13 bases between. The DNA for the CDR3 is TGTGCCAGCAGCTTAGACCCGGGTCGATGGAACACTGAAGCTTTCTTT. It translates to CASSLDPGRWNTEAFF.

The V and J genes are TRBV29-1 and TRBJ1-4, with 7 bases lining up with TRBD1. This CDR3 is built from 12 residues. J lost 13 bases, V lost 6 bases, and 11 bases had no gene match. CDR1 and CDR2 (germline): SQVTM, ANQGSEA. The CDR3 reads CSVQTGPKGLFF. In nucleotides, the CDR3 is TGCAGCGTCCAGACAGGGCCTAAAGGACTGTTTTTT. Full variable domain (missing parts from reference TRBV29-1 and TRBJ1-4): SAVISQKPSRDICQRGTSLTIQCQVDSQVTMMFWYRQQPGQSLTLIATANQGSEATYESGFVIDKFPISRPNLTFSTLTVSNMSPEDSSIYLCSVQTGPKGLFFGSGTQLSVL.

In this sample, this clonotype turned up a few times. J is TRBJ2-3 and V is TRBV3-1; 7 nucleotides align to TRBD2. This CDR3 contains 15 residues. Trimming took 4 bases from V and 1 from J; bases not matched to a gene: 5. The V gene's germline CDR1 is LGHDT and CDR2 YNNKEL (reference sequence). For the CDR3, the DNA is TGTGCCAGCAGCCCAGCGGGGAAGGGCACAGATACGCAGTATTTT. This translates into CASSPAGKGTDTQYF.

This clonotype was seen only a few times. The rearrangement links TRBV23-1 to TRBJ1-6; D possibly corresponds to TRBD1 (5 bases). TRBV23-1 is annotated as an ORF whose role is uncertain. V lost 4 bases to trimming and J lost 7 bases, with 32 bases between them. The CDR3 is 21 residues long. The CDR3 DNA sequence: TGCGCCAGCAGTCCATTTCGGGGAACTAGGGGCTCAAGCGTTGAAAATTCACCCCTCCACTTT. It encodes CASSPFRGTRGSSVENSPLHF.